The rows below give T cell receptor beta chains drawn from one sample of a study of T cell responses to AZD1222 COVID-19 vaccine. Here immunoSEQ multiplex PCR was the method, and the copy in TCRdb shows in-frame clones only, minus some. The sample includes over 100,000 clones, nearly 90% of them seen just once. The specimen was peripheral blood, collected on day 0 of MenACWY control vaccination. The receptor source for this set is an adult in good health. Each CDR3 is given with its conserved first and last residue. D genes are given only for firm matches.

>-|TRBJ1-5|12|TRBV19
CASSIVDQPQHF
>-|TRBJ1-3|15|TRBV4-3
CASSQEGSSGNTIYF
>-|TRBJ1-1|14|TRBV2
CASREGVGYTEAFF
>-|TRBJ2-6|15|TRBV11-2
CASSSQGSGANVLTF
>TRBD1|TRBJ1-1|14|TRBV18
CASRQRGLSTEAFF
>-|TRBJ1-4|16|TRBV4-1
CASSQDSAATNEKLFF
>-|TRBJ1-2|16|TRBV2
CASSEARQLPNYGYTF
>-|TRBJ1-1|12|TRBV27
CASSSDGTEAFF
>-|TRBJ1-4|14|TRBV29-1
CSAQGDTTNEKLFF
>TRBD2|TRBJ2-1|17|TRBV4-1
CASSQGERISGYNEQFF
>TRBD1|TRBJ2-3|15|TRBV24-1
CATSDGGQGSDTQYF
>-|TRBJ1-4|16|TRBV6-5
CASSYVGYATNEKLFF
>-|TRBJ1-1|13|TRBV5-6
CASSFGVGTEAFF
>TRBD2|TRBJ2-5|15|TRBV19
CASSIFRGEQETQYF